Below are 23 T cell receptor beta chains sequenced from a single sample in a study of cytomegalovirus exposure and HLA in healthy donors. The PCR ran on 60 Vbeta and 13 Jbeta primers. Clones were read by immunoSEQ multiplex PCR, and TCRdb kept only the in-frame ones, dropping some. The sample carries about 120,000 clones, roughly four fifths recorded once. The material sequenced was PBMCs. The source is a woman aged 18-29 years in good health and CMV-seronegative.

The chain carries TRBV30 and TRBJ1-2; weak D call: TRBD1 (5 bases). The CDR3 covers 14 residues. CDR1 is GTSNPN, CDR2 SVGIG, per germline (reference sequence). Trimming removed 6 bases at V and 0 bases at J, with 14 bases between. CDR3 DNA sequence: TGTGCCTGCTCAAGACAGCTAGCTAACTATGGCTACACCTTC. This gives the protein CACSRQLANYGYTF.

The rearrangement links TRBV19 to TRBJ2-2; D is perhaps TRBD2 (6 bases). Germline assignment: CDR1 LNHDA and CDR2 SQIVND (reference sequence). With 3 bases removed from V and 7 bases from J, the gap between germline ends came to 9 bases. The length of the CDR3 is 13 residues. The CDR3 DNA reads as TGTGCCAGTAGTATGGGGGGTTTCGGGGAGCTGTTTTTT. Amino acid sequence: CASSMGGFGELFF.

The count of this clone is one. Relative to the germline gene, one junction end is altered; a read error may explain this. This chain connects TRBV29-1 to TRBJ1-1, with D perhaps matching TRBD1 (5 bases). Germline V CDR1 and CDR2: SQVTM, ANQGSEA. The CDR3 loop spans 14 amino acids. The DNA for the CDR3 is TGCAGCGTCGAAGGGACGGAGGAGGCCACTGAAGCTTTCTTT. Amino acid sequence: CSVEGTEEATEAFF.

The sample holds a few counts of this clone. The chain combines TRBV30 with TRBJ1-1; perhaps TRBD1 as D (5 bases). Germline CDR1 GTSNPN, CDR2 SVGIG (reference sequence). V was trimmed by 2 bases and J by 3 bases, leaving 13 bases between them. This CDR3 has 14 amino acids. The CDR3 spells CAWSPTPGHTEAFF. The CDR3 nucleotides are TGTGCCTGGAGTCCAACTCCAGGGCACACTGAAGCTTTCTTT.

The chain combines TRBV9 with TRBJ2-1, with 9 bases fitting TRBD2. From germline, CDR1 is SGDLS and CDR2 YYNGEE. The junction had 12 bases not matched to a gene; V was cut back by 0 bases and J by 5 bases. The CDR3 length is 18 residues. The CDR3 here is CASSVAPRVAGGNNEQFF. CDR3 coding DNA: TGTGCCAGCAGCGTAGCCCCCAGAGTGGCGGGGGGGAACAATGAGCAGTTCTTC.

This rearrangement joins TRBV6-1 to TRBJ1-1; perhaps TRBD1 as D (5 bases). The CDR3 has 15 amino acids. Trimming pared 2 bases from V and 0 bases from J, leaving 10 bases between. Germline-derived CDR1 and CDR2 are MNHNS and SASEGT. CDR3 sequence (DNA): TGTGCCAGCAGTGAAACCGACAGATTGAACACTGAAGCTTTCTTT. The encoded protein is CASSETDRLNTEAFF.

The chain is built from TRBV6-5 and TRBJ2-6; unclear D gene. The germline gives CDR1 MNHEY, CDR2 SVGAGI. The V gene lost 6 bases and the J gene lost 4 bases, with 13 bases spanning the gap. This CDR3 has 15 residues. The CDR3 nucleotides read TGTGCCAGCAGCCGACACCGGTCCGGGGCCAACGTCCTGACTTTC. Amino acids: CASSRHRSGANVLTF.

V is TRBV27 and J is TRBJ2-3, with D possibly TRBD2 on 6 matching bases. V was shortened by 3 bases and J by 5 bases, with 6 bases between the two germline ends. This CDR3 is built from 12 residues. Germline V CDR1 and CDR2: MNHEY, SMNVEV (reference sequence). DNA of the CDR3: TGTGCCAGCAGTTTGGGAGGAGATACGCAGTATTTT. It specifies CASSLGGDTQYF.

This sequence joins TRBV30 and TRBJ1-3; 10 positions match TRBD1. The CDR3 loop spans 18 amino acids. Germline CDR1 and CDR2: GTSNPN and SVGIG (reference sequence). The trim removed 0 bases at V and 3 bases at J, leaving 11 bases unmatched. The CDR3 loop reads CAWSVLGTGVAFGNTIYF. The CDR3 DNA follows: TGTGCCTGGAGTGTACTCGGGACAGGGGTCGCCTTTGGAAACACCATATATTTT.

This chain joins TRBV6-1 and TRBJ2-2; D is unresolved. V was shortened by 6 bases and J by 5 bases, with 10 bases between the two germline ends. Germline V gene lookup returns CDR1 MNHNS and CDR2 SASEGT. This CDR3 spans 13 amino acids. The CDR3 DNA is TGTGCCAGCAGGGAGTCCGGGACCGGGGAGCTGTTTTTT. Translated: CASRESGTGELFF.

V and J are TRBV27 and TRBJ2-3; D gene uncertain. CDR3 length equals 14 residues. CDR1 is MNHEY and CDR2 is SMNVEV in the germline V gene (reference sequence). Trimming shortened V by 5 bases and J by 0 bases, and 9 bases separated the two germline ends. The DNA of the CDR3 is TGTGCCAGCAGTCGAGCACGTAGCACAGATACGCAGTATTTT. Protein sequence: CASSRARSTDTQYF.

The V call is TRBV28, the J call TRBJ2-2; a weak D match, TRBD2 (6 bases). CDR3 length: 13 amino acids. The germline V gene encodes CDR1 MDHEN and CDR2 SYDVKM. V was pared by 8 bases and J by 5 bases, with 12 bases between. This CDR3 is CASQASVTGELFF. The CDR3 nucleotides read TGTGCCAGCCAGGCTAGCGTGACCGGGGAGCTGTTTTTT.

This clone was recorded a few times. In nucleotides, the CDR3 is TGTGCCAGCTCACCACTTGAGAGCTCTGGAAACACCATATATTTT. Amino acids: CASSPLESSGNTIYF. This chain links TRBV18 with TRBJ1-3; D is ambiguous. Germline-derived CDR1 and CDR2 are KGHSH and LQKENI. There are 15 residues in the CDR3. V shed 1 base and J shed 0 bases, with 7 bases lying between them.

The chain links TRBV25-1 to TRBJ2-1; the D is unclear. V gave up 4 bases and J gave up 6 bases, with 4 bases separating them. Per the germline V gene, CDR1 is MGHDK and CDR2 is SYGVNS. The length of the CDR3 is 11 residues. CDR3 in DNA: TGTGCCAGCAGTGGACTCAATGAGCAGTTCTTC. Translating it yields CASSGLNEQFF.

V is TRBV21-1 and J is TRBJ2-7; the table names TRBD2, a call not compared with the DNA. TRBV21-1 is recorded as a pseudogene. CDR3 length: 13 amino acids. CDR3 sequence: CASRGTGNYEQYF. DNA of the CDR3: TGTGCCAGCAGGGGGACTGGAAACTACGAGCAGTACTTC.

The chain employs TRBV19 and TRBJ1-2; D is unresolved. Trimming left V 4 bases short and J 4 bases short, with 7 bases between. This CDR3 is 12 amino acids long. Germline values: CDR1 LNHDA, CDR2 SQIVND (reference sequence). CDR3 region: CASSTVFYGYTF. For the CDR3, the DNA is TGTGCCAGTAGTACAGTTTTCTATGGCTACACCTTC.

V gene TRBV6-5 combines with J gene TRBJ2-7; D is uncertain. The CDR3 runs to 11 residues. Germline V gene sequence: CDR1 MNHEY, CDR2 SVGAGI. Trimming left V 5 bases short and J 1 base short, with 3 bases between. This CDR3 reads CASSQSYEQYF. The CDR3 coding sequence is TGTGCCAGCAGTCAGTCCTACGAGCAGTACTTC.

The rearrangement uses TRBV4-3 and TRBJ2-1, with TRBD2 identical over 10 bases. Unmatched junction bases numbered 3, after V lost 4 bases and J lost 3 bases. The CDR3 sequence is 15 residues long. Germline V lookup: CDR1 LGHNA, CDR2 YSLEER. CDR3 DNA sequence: TGCGCCAGCAGCCGAGGGACTAGCGACTACAATGAGCAGTTCTTC. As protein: CASSRGTSDYNEQFF.

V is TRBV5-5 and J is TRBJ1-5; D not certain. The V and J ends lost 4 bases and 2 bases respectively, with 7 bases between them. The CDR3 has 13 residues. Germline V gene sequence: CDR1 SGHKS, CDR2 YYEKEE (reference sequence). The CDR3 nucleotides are TGTGCCAGCAGCGTAACTGGCAATCAGCCCCAGCATTTT. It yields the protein CASSVTGNQPQHF.

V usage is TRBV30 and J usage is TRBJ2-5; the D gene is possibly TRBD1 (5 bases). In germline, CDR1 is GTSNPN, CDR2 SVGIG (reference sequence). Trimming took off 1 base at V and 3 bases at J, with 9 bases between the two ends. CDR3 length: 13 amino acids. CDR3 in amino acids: CAWSGGGKETQYF. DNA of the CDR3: TGTGCCTGGAGTGGGGGCGGAAAAGAGACCCAGTACTTC.

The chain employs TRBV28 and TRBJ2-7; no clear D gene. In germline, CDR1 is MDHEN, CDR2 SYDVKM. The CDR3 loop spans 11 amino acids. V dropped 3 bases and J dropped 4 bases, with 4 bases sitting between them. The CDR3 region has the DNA TGTGCCAGCAGTTTTTCGTACGAGCAGTACTTC. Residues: CASSFSYEQYF.

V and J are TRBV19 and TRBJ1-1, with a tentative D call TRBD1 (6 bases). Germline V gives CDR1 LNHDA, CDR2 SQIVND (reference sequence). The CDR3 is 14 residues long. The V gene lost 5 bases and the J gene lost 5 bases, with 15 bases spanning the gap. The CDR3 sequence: CASSRTGMGTEAFF. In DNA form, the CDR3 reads TGTGCCAGTAGTCGAACAGGGATGGGGACTGAAGCTTTCTTT.

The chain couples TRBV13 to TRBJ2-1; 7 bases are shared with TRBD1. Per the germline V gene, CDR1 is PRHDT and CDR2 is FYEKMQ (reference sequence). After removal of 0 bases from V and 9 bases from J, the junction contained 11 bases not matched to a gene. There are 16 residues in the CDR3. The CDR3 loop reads CASSLGPGQANCEQFF. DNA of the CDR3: TGTGCCAGCAGCTTAGGCCCCGGACAGGCGAACTGTGAGCAGTTCTTC.